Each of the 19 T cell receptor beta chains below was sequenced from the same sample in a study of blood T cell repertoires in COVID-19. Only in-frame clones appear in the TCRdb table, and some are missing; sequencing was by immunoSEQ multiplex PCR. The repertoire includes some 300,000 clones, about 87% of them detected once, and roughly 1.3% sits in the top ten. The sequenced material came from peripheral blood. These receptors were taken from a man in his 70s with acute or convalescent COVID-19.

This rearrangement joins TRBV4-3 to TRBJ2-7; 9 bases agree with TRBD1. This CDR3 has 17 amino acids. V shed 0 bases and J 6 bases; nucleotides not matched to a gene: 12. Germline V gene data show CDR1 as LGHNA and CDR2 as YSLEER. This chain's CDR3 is CASSQDRTHRGLGEQYF. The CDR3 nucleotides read TGCGCCAGCAGCCAAGACCGTACCCACAGGGGGCTAGGCGAGCAGTACTTC.

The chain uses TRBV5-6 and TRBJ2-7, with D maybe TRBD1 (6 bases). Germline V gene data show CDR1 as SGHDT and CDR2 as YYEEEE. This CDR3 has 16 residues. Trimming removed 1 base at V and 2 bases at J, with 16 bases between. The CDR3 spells CASSLNGPAGAYEQYF. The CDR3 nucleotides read TGTGCCAGCAGCTTGAACGGTCCGGCAGGGGCCTACGAGCAGTACTTC.

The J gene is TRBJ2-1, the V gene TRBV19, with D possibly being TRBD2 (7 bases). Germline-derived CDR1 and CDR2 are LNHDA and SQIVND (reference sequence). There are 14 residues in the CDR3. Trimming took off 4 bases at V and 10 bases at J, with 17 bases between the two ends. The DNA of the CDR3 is TGTGCCAGTAGTAATACGGCTAGGGGGGGAGAGCAGTTCTTC. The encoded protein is CASSNTARGGEQFF. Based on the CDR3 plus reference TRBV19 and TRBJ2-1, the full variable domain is DGGITQSPKYLFRKEGQNVTLSCEQNLNHDAMYWYRQDPGQGLRLIYYSQIVNDFQKGDIAEGYSVSREKKESFPLTVTSAQKNPTAFYLCASSNTARGGEQFFGPGTRLTVL.

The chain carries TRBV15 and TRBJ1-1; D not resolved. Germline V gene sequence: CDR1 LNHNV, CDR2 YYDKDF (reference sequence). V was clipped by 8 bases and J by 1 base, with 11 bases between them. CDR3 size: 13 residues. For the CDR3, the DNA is TGTGCCACCGCGCGTGGTGCGAACACTGAAGCTTTCTTT. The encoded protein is CATARGANTEAFF.

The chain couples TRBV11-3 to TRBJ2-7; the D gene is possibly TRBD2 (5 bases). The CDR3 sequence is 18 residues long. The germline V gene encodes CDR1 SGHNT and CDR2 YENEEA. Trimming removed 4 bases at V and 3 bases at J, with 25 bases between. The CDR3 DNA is TGTGCCAGCAGCTCCGCGGGCGGGCGGACCTCCCCCTGCTACGAGCAGTACTTC. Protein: CASSSAGGRTSPCYEQYF.

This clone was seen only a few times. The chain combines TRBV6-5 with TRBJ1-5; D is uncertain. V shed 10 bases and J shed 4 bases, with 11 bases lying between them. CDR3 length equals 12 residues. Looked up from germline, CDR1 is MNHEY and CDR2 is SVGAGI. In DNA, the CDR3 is TGTGCCACCAAGACTGCTAATCAGCCCCAGCATTTT. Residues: CATKTANQPQHF.

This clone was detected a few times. The CDR3: CASSQGLQSGYGYTF. DNA of the CDR3: TGTGCCAGCAGCCAAGGTCTGCAATCCGGGTATGGCTACACCTTC. This sequence joins TRBV3-1 (or the pseudogene TRBV3-2) and TRBJ1-2; D unclear. V was pared by 1 base and J by 5 bases, with 14 bases between. Germline-derived CDR1 and CDR2 are LGHDT and YNNKEL (reference sequence). This CDR3 comprises 15 residues.

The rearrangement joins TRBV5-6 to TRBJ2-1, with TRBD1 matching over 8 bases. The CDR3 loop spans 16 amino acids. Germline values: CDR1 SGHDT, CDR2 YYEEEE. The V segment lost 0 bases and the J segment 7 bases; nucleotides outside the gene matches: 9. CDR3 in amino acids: CASSLGGQAARNEQFF. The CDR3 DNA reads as TGTGCCAGCAGCTTGGGGGGACAGGCCGCGAGGAATGAGCAGTTCTTC.

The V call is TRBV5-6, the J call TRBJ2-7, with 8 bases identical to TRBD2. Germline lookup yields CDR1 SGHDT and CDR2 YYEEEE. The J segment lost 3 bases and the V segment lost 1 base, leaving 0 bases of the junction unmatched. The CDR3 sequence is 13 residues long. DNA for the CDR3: TGTGCCAGCAGCTTGAGCGGGGGCTACGAGCAGTACTTC. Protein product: CASSLSGGYEQYF. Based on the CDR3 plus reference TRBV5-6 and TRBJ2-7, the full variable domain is DAGVTQSPTHLIKTRGQQVTLRCSPKSGHDTVSWYQQALGQGPQFIFQYYEEEERQRGNFPDRFSGHQFPNYSSELNVNALLLGDSALYLCASSLSGGYEQYFGPGTRLTVT.

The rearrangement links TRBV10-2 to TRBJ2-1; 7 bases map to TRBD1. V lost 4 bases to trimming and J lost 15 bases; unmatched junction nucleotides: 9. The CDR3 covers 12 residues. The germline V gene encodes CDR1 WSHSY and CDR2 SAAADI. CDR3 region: CASSVRTGPPFF. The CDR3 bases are TGCGCCAGCAGTGTGAGGACAGGCCCCCCGTTCTTC.

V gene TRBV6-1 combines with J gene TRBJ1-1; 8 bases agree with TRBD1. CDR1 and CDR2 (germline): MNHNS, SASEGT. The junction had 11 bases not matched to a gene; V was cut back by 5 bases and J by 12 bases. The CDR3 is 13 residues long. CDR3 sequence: CASSTGDRLTTFF. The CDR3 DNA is TGTGCCAGCAGTACTGGGGACAGGTTAACGACTTTCTTT.

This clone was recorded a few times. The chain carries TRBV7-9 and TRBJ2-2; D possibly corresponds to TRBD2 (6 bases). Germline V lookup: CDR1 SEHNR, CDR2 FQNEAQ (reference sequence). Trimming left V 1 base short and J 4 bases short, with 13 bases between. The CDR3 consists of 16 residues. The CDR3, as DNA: TGTGCCAGCAGCTTAGAGGGCGGGATACCCACCGGGGAGCTGTTTTTT. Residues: CASSLEGGIPTGELFF.

CDR3 DNA sequence: TGCGCCAGCAGCTTGACGGGGATGGCCTACGAGCAGTACTTC. Protein product: CASSLTGMAYEQYF. The genes are TRBV5-1 and TRBJ2-7; possibly TRBD2 for D (5 bases). CDR1 is SGHRS and CDR2 is YFSETQ in the germline V gene. The CDR3 loop spans 14 amino acids. V was pared by 1 base and J by 2 bases, with 10 bases between.

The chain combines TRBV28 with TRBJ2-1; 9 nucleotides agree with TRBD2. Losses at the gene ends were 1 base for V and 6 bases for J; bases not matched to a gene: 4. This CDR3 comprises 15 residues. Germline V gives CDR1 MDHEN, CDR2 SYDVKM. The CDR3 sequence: CASSLLAGVSNEQFF. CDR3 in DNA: TGTGCCAGCAGTTTATTAGCGGGAGTCTCCAATGAGCAGTTCTTC.

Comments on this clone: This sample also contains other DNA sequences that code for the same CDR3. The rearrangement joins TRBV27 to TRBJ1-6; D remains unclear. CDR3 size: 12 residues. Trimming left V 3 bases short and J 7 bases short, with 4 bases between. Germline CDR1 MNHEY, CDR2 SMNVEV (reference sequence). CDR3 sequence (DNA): TGTGCCAGCAGTTTTGAGAATTCACCCCTCCACTTT. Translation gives CASSFENSPLHF.

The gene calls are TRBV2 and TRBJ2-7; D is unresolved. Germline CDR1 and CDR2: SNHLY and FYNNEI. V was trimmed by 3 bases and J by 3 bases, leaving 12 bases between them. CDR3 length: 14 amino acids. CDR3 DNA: TGTGCCAGCAGTGATCAAGGAGCCCTCTACGAGCAGTACTTC. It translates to CASSDQGALYEQYF.

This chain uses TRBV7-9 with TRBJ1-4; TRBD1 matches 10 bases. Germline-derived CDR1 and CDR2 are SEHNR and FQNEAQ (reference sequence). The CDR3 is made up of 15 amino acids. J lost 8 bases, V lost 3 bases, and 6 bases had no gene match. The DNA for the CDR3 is TGTGCCAGCAGCTTGACCGGGACAGGGGTCGAAAAACTGTTTTTT. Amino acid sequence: CASSLTGTGVEKLFF.

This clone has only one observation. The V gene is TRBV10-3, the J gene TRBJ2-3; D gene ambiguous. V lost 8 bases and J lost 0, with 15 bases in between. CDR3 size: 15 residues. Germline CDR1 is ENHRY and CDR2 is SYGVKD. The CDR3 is CAIRPHRVSTDTQYF. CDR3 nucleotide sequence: TGTGCCATCCGCCCCCACCGGGTCAGCACAGATACGCAGTATTTT.

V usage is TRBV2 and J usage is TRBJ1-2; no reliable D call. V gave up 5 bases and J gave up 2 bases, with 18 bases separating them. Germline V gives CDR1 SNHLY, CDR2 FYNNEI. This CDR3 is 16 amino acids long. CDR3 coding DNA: TGTGCCAGCAGTAAGGAGCGGGGAGCCGAGAACTATGGCTACACCTTC. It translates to CASSKERGAENYGYTF.